This T cell receptor beta chain was found in a study of shared clonotypes between healthy human individuals. TCRdb's table, derived via immunoSEQ multiplex PCR, lists solely in-frame clones and lacks some. The data contain over 1.5 million clones, about 98% of them singletons. The CDR3 is 16 amino acids. Germline CDR1 reads SGHTA; CDR2 reads FQGTGA. Trimming pared 5 bases from V and 0 bases from J, leaving 17 bases between. The clonotype comes from a man aged 30 to 39 in good health. The chain couples TRBV7-3 to TRBJ2-7; TRBD1 might be the D (7 bases). What was sequenced was naive CD4+ T cells sorted from blood. Subset in this sample: CD45RA+ positively selected. DNA of the CDR3: TGTGCCAGCAGCCCCCAGGGGGGAGTTCCCTCCTACGAGCAGTACTTC. Protein product: CASSPQGGVPSYEQYF.